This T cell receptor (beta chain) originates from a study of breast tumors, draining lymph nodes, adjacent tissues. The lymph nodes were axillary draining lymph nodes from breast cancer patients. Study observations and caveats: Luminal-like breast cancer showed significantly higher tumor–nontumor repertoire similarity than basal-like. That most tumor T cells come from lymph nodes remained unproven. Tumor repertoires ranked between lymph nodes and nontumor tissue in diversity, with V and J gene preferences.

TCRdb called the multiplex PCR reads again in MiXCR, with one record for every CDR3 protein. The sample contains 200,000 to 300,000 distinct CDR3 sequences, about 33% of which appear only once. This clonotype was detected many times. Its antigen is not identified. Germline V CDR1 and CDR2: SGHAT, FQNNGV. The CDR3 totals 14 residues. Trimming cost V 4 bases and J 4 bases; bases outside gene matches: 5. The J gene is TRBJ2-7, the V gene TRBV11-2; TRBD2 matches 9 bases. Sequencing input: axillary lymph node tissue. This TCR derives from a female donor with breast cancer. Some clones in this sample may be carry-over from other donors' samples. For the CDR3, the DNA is TGTGCCAGCAGCTGGGGACTAGCCACATACGAGCAGTACTTC. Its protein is CASSWGLATYEQYF.